This entry lists 2 T cell receptor beta chains sequenced from one sample in a study of type 1 regulatory T cells (dated by TCRdb to the early 2020s). What the authors observed across the whole study: Compared with non-Tr1 cells, Tr1 cells had a TCR repertoire that was more restricted, a finding the study read as clonal expansion induced by alloantigen.

For these TCRs, the target antigens are not known. Sequencing used an Illumina MiSeq. Using fastp at Q25 and MiXCR, TCRdb reprocessed the public reads and kept productive beta chains. Rows are combined by CDR3 protein, so each entry shows the most common genes and DNA. In all, the sample holds about 71,000 distinct CDR3 sequences, and around 20% of those were seen once. Clones ranked in the top ten supply 8% to 9% of the sample. The source material was cultured type 1 regulatory T (Tr1) cells, either the whole culture or a sorted fraction (not recorded which). The cell subset or site label, as the study defines it: type 1 regulatory T cells sorted from the T-allo10 product. The receptors were gathered from a human donor in good health.

The chain employs TRBV7-2 and TRBJ2-3; D not resolved. Germline CDR1 and CDR2: SGHTA and FQGNSA. The V gene lost 4 bases and the J gene lost 1 base, with 12 bases spanning the gap. The CDR3 loop spans 15 amino acids. Written as DNA, the CDR3 is TGTGCCAGCAGCTCGAGCCCTGGGGGCACAGATACGCAGTATTTT. As protein: CASSSSPGGTDTQYF.

V gene TRBV10-3 combines with J gene TRBJ2-2; D is possibly TRBD1 or TRBD2 (5 bases each). V was clipped by 8 bases and J by 5 bases, with 15 bases between them. From germline, CDR1 is ENHRY and CDR2 SYGVKD. The length of the CDR3 is 14 residues. Here the CDR3 DNA reads TGTGCCATCGGGGCTCTTCTAGCAACCGGGGAGCTGTTTTTT. It specifies CAIGALLATGELFF.